This TCR beta chain was sequenced during a study of T cells in women clearing cervical HPV infection. Study as a whole: Cases' blood sampling followed lesion detection by median approximately 140 days (90 to 200).

Concerning this clone: Read coverage stops 3 residues before the CDR3 terminus; the germline J gene supplies the remainder. Other DNA sequences of this sample code for an identical CDR3.

Assay used: immunoSEQ multiplex PCR; TCRdb lists only in-frame clones, some missing. This sample's table has more than 30,000 clones. V was cut by 4 bases and J by 2 bases, with 14 bases left in between. The CDR3 contains 15 residues. CDR1 and CDR2 from the germline V gene are MNHNS and SASEGT. V and J are TRBV6-1 and TRBJ1-2; possibly TRBD1 for D (6 bases). This sequence was found in a woman aged 18 to 75 with a cervical HPV16 infection that either progressed to CIN3+ or cleared (not recorded which). Material: blood buffy coat. The CDR3: CASSAFLTGNYGYTF. Incomplete CDR3 DNA: TGTGCCAGCAGTGCTTTCCTGACAGGCAACTATGGC.